This TCR beta chain was captured by sequencing in a study of T cells in Graves' hyperthyroidism and ophthalmopathy. Participants, patients aged 18 to 65, had newly diagnosed hyperthyroidism with a duration under 2 months. Fresh peripheral blood, 10 ml, was the source of the PBMCs. The CDR3 extends over 14 amino acids. Germline-derived CDR1 and CDR2 are MGHRA and YSYEKL. V lost 4 bases, J lost 1 base, and 10 bases lay in between. Using RNA transcripts as the source, TCR beta CDR3 regions were amplified. During a first-round RT-PCR of the TCR CDR3, the HTBI primer set was used. TCRdb fed the multiplex PCR reads into MiXCR, producing one record per CDR3 protein. Of around 400,000 distinct CDR3 sequences listed, approximately 13% are singletons. This clonotype was found many times.

Sequenced input: blood. V and J are TRBV4-1 and TRBJ1-1; D gene ambiguous. This TCR derives from a young woman with Graves' hyperthyroidism. The CDR3 spells CASSPGGSNTEAFF. The CDR3 DNA is TGCGCCAGCAGCCCCGGCGGGTCGAACACTGAAGCTTTCTTT.